The rows below give T cell receptor beta chains drawn from one sample of a study of blood T cells in healthy people across ages. TCRdb independently ran MiXCR on the 5' RACE reads; one entry per CDR3 protein. This table has approximately 1,000,000 distinct CDR3 sequences, 35% to 55% appearing once. The sequenced sample consisted of blood. The source of these receptors is an older woman in good health. Both conserved end residues are trimmed from each CDR3.

j_gene,v_gene,CDR3aa
TRBJ2-7,TRBV28,ASSGTGLAGSYEQY
TRBJ2-6,TRBV12-3/TRBV12-4,ASRAGGPAGANVLT
TRBJ2-1,TRBV3-1,ASSQDGSRLNEQF
TRBJ2-1,TRBV5-1,ASSLVSGANNEQF
TRBJ2-4,TRBV13,ASSSPGLGKNIQY
TRBJ2-7,TRBV5-1,ASSTPGQTYEQY
TRBJ1-4,TRBV27,ASSFGTGHEKLF
TRBJ2-3,TRBV15,ATSTHPGKSTDTQY
TRBJ2-7,TRBV28,ASSLPGSYGPEQY
TRBJ1-5,TRBV6-5,ASKEQEGNQPQH
TRBJ2-5,TRBV20-1,SARETETQY
TRBJ1-1,TRBV6-1,ASSFTGLAF
TRBJ1-1,TRBV9,ASSTEQGLNTEAF
TRBJ2-5,TRBV11-3,ASSLISGDQETQY
TRBJ2-7,TRBV4-1,ASATLASIRYEQY
TRBJ2-1,TRBV4-3,ASSQELLAGGVASYNEQF
TRBJ1-2,TRBV11-1,ASARGFSNYGYT
TRBJ1-1,TRBV5-1,ASSKGLGNTEAF
TRBJ2-7,TRBV9,AIDDTEGTYEQY
NA,TRBV10-3,AISEASTGTGGVKGETQY
TRBJ1-2,TRBV29-1,SEGEQGQTYGYT
TRBJ2-2,TRBV24-1,ATSFSPPFPYGELF
TRBJ2-1,TRBV20-1,SARSPGGGNNEQF
TRBJ2-3,TRBV10-3,AISEFSGTDTQY
TRBJ1-5,TRBV20-1,SALTGGGRVNQPQH
TRBJ2-7,TRBV2,ASSKAPGTGSYEQY
TRBJ2-1,TRBV12-3/TRBV12-4,ASSVARPNEQF
NA,TRBV4-1,ASSQQTRDRGLGEQY
TRBJ2-1,TRBV7-6,ASSPTSSQPIYNEQF
TRBJ2-1,TRBV20-1,SARSLREQF
TRBJ2-5,TRBV4-2,ASSQLSGRGGETQY
TRBJ1-1,TRBV11-2,ASSLGDVEAF
TRBJ2-5,TRBV5-6,ASGKGYNEQY
TRBJ1-6,TRBV13,ASSRGGSYNSPLH
TRBJ2-5,TRBV12-3/TRBV12-4,ASSFWQGQETQY
TRBJ2-1,TRBV5-1,ASSLDQGPGDNEQF
TRBJ2-5,TRBV5-1,ASSTNVLASQAQY
TRBJ2-3,TRBV5-1,ASSLDGGSGKDTQY